The 5 T cell receptor beta chains below come from one sample, sequenced in a study of blood T cell repertoires in COVID-19. Clones were read by immunoSEQ multiplex PCR, and TCRdb kept only the in-frame ones, dropping some. The profile covers 250,000 to 300,000 clones, with around 85% appearing a single time and 12% taken by the ten largest. The sequenced sample consisted of peripheral blood. These receptors were taken from a woman aged 25 to 45 with COVID-19, enrolled during active disease.

The chain uses TRBV28 and TRBJ2-7; D may be TRBD2 (7 bases). This CDR3 comprises 12 residues. V was pared by 8 bases and J by 2 bases, with 10 bases between. Looked up from germline, CDR1 is MDHEN and CDR2 is SYDVKM. In DNA, the CDR3 is TGTGCCAGCGCGGGGGCCCCCTACGAGCAGTACTTC. Residues: CASAGAPYEQYF.

The genes are TRBV6-5 and TRBJ2-7; TRBD1 might be the D (5 bases). Looked up from germline, CDR1 is MNHEY and CDR2 is SVGAGI. This CDR3 is 15 amino acids long. Deletions cut 4 bases from V and 0 bases from J, with 13 bases between. The CDR3 DNA is TGTGCCAGCAGTTTACGACCGGACAACTCCTACGAGCAGTACTTC. Its protein is CASSLRPDNSYEQYF.

The V gene is TRBV10-3, the J gene TRBJ2-3; tentative D call: TRBD1 (6 bases). The CDR3 is 15 amino acids. Trimming took 2 bases from V and 3 from J, leaving 12 bases between them. In germline, CDR1 is ENHRY, CDR2 SYGVKD. CDR3 DNA sequence: TGTGCCATCAGTGAGGGGTGGGGGCTAACAGATACGCAGTATTTT. Translation: CAISEGWGLTDTQYF.

This rearrangement joins TRBV19 to TRBJ2-4, with 8 bases lining up with TRBD1. The CDR3 runs to 13 residues. CDR1 LNHDA and CDR2 SQIVND come from the germline V gene (reference sequence). Germline trimming cut 4 bases from V and 7 bases from J; bases unmatched to any gene: 3. The CDR3: CASSNGQGNIQYF. CDR3 DNA sequence: TGTGCCAGTAGTAATGGACAGGGTAACATTCAGTACTTC.

The CDR3 reads CASRELGASFSGANVLTF. CDR3 in DNA: TGTGCCAGCAGAGAGCTAGGGGCTAGTTTCTCTGGGGCCAACGTCCTGACTTTC. The chain recombines TRBV27 with TRBJ2-6, with a weak D call TRBD1 (5 bases). The CDR3 is 18 residues long. With 6 bases removed from V and 0 bases from J, the gap between germline ends came to 18 bases. Germline CDR1 and CDR2: MNHEY and SMNVEV (reference sequence).